The 4 T cell receptor beta chains below all came from one sample that was sequenced in a study of cytomegalovirus exposure and HLA in healthy donors. The data were produced by immunoSEQ multiplex PCR, yet TCRdb's version contains in-frame clones alone and is incomplete. The sample lists about 98,000 clones; around nine tenths were seen once. The sample was PBMCs. Receptors were obtained from a woman in her thirties in good health and CMV-seronegative.

The V and J genes are TRBV9 and TRBJ1-1; D might be TRBD1 (6 bases). Germline CDR1 SGDLS, CDR2 YYNGEE. The germline V and J ends were trimmed by 3 bases and 2 bases, with 11 bases remaining between them. The CDR3 runs to 14 residues. The CDR3 region is CASSETGTNTEAFF. The CDR3, as DNA: TGTGCCAGCAGCGAGACCGGGACAAACACTGAAGCTTTCTTT.

The chain combines TRBV5-6 with TRBJ1-2, with D tentatively TRBD1 (5 bases). The germline gives CDR1 SGHDT, CDR2 YYEEEE. The length of the CDR3 is 12 residues. V shed 8 bases and J shed 6 bases, with 14 bases lying between them. CDR3 residues: CASNYGGDGYTF. DNA of the CDR3: TGTGCCAGTAATTACGGGGGGGATGGCTACACCTTC.

The CDR3 reads CASRTRQGASKGYTF. The CDR3 nucleotides read TGTGCCAGTAGGACTCGACAGGGGGCAAGTAAGGGCTACACCTTC. This chain links TRBV19 with TRBJ1-2, with 10 bases aligning to TRBD1. V was pared by 6 bases and J by 8 bases, with 12 bases of the junction left unmatched. The CDR3 is made up of 15 amino acids. CDR1 is LNHDA, CDR2 SQIVND, per germline (reference sequence).

V gene TRBV27 combines with J gene TRBJ2-6; tentatively, D is TRBD2 (5 bases). CDR1 and CDR2 from the germline V gene are MNHEY and SMNVEV (reference sequence). The V and J ends lost 6 bases and 6 bases respectively, with 12 bases between them. CDR3 length equals 14 residues. CDR3 region: CASRGAAEANVLTF. CDR3 coding DNA: TGTGCCAGCAGGGGAGCGGCTGAGGCCAACGTCCTGACTTTC.